Each of the 2 T cell receptor beta chains below was sequenced from the same sample in a study of blood T cells in healthy people across ages. The authors ran a second PCR of about 6 to 11 cycles using a sample-barcoded 5' primer and a J-beta primer mix. TCRdb called the 5' RACE reads again in MiXCR, with one record for every CDR3 protein. The table includes roughly 1,300,000 distinct CDR3 sequences, approximately 63% detected once. Input material: blood. All receptors come from a man between 18 and 35 years old in good health.

This clonotype was recorded a few times. The chain has TRBV6-5 and TRBJ1-2, with 10 bases aligning to TRBD1. With 7 bases clipped from V and 7 bases from J, the junction kept 12 bases outside the gene matches. The germline V gene encodes CDR1 MNHEY and CDR2 SVGAGI. CDR3 length: 15 amino acids. This chain's CDR3 is CASTPSGTGVGGYTF. The DNA for the CDR3 is TGTGCCAGCACCCCCTCCGGGACAGGGGTCGGTGGCTACACCTTC.

The chain has TRBV6-2 or TRBV6-3 and TRBJ2-7, with 9 bases lining up with TRBD2. The CDR3 has 14 residues. The ends lost 7 bases at V and 1 base at J; junction bases unmatched: 5. Germline V CDR1 and CDR2: MNHEY, SVGEGT. The CDR3 sequence is CASTVAGASYEQYF. The CDR3 nucleotides are TGTGCCAGCACCGTAGCGGGGGCTTCCTACGAGCAGTACTTC.